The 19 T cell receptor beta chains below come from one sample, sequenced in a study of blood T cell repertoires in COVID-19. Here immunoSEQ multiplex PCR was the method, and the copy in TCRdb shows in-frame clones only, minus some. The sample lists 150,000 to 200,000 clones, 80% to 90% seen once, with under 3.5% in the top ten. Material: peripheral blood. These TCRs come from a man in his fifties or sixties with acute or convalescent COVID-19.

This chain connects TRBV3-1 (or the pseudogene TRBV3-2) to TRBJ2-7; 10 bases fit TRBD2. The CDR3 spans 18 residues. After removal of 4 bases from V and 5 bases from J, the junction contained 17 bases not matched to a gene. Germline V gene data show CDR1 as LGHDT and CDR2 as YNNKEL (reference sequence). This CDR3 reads CASSLTSIIAGGRHEQYF. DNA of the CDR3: TGTGCCAGCAGCCTTACATCTATTATAGCGGGAGGAAGGCACGAGCAGTACTTC.

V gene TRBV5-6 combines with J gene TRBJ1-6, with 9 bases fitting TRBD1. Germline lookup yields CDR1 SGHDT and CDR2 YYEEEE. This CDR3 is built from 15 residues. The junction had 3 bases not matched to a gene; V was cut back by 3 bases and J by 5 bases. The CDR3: CASSYGTGNNSPLHF. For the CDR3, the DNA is TGTGCCAGCAGCTACGGGACAGGGAATAATTCACCCCTCCACTTT.

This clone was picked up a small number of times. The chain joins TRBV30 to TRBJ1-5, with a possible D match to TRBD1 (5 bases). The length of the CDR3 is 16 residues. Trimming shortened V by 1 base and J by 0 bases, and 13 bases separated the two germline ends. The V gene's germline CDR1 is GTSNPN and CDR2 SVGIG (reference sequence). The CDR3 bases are TGTGCCTGGAGTGCCCCCCTCGGGGGTAGCAATCAGCCCCAGCATTTT. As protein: CAWSAPLGGSNQPQHF. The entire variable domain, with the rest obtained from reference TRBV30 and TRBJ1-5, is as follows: SQTIHQWPATLVQPVGSPLSLECTVEGTSNPNLYWYRQAAGRGLQLLFYSVGIGQISSEVPQNLSASRPQDRQFILSSKKLLLSDSGFYLCAWSAPLGGSNQPQHFGDGTRLSIL.

Here the CDR3 DNA reads TGCGCCAGCAGCTTGGATGGCACTGGAAACACCATATATTTT. The encoded protein is CASSLDGTGNTIYF. The V call is TRBV5-1, the J call TRBJ1-3, with D unresolved. Trimming stripped 0 bases from V and 2 bases from J, with 6 bases between. There are 14 residues in the CDR3. CDR1 is SGHRS, CDR2 YFSETQ, per germline. The full variable domain, rest sourced from reference TRBV5-1 and TRBJ1-3, is KAGVTQTPRYLIKTRGQQVTLSCSPISGHRSVSWYQQTPGQGLQFLFEYFSETQRNKGNFPGRFSGRQFSNSRSEMNVSTLELGDSALYLCASSLDGTGNTIYFGEGSWLTVV.

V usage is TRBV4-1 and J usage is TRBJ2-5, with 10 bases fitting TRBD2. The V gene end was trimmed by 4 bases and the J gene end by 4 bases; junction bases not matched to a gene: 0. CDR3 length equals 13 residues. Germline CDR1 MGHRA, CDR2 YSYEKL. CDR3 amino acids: CASSRLAGETQYF. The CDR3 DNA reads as TGCGCCAGCAGCCGACTAGCGGGAGAGACCCAGTACTTC.

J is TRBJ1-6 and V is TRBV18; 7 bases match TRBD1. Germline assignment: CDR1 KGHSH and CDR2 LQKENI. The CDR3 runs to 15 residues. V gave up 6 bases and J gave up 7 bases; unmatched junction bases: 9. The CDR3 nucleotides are TGTGCCAGCTCGGCCGGGACAGCTAACAATTCACCCCTCCACTTT. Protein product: CASSAGTANNSPLHF.

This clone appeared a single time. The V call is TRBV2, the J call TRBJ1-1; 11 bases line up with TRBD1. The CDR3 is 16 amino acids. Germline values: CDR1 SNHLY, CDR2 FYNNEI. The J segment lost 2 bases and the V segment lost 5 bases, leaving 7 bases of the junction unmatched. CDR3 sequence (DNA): TGTGCCAGCAGTCTATCCGGGACAGGGGGTAACACTGAAGCTTTCTTT. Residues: CASSLSGTGGNTEAFF.

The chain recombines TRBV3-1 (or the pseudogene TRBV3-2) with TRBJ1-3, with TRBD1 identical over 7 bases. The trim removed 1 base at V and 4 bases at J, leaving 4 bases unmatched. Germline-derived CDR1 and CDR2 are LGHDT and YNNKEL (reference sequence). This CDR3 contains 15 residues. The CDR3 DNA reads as TGTGCCAGCAGCCAAGGACAGGGAGCGGGAAACACCATATATTTT. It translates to CASSQGQGAGNTIYF.

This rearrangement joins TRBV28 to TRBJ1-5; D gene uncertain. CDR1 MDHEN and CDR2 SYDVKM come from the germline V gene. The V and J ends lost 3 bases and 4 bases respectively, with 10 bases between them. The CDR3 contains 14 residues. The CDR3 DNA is TGTGCCAGCAGTTTGCAGGACTGGAATCAGCCCCAGCATTTT. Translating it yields CASSLQDWNQPQHF. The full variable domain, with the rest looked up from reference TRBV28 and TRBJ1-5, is DVKVTQSSRYLVKRTGEKVFLECVQDMDHENMFWYRQDPGLGLRLIYFSYDVKMKEKGDIPEGYSVSREKKERFSLILESASTNQTSMYLCASSLQDWNQPQHFGDGTRLSIL.

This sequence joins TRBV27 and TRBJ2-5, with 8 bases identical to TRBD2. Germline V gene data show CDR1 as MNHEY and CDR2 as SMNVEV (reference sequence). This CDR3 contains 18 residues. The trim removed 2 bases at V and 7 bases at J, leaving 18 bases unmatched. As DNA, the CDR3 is TGTGCCAGCAGTTTAGGATTAGGGTCGAATCCGGGACTAGTGACCCAGTACTTC. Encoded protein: CASSLGLGSNPGLVTQYF.

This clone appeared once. CDR3 protein: CATSDNSGLANEQFF. The CDR3 nucleotides read TGTGCCACCAGTGATAATAGCGGTTTAGCCAATGAGCAGTTCTTC. The chain has TRBV24-1 and TRBJ2-1; perhaps TRBD2 as D (6 bases). Between the trimmed V and J ends, which lost 3 bases and 6 bases, there was a span of 14 bases. This CDR3 region has 15 residues. In germline, CDR1 is KGHDR, CDR2 SFDVKD.

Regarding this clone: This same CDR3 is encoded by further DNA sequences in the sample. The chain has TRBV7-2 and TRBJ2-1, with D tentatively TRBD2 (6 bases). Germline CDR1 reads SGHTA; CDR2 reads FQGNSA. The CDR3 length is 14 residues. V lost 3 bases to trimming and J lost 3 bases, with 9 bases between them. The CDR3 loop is CASSLGGYYNEQFF. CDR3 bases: TGTGCCAGCAGCTTGGGGGGATACTACAATGAGCAGTTCTTC.

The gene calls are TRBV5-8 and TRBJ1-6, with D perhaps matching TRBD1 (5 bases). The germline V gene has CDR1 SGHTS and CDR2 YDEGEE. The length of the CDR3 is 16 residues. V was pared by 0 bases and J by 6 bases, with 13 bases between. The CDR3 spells CASSLAEAGRNSPLHF. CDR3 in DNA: TGTGCCAGCAGCTTGGCCGAGGCAGGGCGTAATTCACCCCTCCACTTT.

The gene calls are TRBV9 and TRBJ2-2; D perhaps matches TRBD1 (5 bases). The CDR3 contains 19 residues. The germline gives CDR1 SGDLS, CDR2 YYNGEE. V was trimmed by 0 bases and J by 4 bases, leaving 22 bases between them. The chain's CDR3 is CASSVGQGRGLTGTGELFF. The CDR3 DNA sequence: TGTGCCAGCAGCGTAGGTCAAGGAAGGGGTCTTACTGGCACCGGGGAGCTGTTTTTT. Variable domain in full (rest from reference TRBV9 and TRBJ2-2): DSGVTQTPKHLITATGQRVTLRCSPRSGDLSVYWYQQSLDQGLQFLIQYYNGEERAKGNILERFSAQQFPDLHSELNLSSLELGDSALYFCASSVGQGRGLTGTGELFFGEGSRLTVL.

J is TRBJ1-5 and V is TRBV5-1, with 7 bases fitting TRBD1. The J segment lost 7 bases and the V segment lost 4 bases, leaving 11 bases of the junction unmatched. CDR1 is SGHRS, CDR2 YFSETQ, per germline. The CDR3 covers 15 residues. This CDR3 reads CASSPEPGGNQPQHF. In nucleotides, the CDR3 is TGCGCCAGCAGCCCGGAACCAGGGGGAAACCAGCCCCAGCATTTT.

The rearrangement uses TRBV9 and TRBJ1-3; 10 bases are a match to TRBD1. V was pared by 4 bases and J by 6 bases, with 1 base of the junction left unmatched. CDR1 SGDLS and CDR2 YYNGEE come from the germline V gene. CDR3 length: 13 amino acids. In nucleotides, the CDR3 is TGTGCCAGCAGCCGACAGGGGGCAAACACCATATATTTT. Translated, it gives CASSRQGANTIYF.

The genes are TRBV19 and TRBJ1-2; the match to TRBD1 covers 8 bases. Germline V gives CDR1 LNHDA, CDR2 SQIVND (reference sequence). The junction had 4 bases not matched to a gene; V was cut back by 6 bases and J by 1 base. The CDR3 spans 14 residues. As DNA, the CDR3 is TGTGCCAGTAGACGGACAGGGAATAACTATGGCTACACCTTC. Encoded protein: CASRRTGNNYGYTF. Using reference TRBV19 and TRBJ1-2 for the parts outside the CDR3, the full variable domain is DGGITQSPKYLFRKEGQNVTLSCEQNLNHDAMYWYRQDPGQGLRLIYYSQIVNDFQKGDIAEGYSVSREKKESFPLTVTSAQKNPTAFYLCASRRTGNNYGYTFGSGTRLTVV.

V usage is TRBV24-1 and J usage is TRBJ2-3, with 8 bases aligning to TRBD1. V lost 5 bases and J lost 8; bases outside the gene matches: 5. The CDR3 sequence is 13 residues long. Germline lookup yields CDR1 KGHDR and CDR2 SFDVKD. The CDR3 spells CATSAGGLRTQYF. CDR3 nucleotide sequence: TGTGCCACCAGTGCAGGGGGCTTGCGTACGCAGTATTTT.

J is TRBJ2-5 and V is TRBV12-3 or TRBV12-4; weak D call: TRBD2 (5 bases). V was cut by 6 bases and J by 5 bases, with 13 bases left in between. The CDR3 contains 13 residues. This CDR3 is CASSPRAAETQYF. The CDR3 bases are TGTGCCAGCAGCCCTCGAGCGGCGGAGACCCAGTACTTC.